This T cell receptor beta chain was recorded in a study of blood T cell repertoires in COVID-19. This clone was counted a single time. Generated by immunoSEQ multiplex PCR, the TCRdb table keeps only in-frame clones and is missing some. The sample has 300,000 to 400,000 clones; 90% are singletons. Trimming removed 5 bases from V and 7 bases from J, with 12 bases in between. Germline values: CDR1 SGHTA, CDR2 FQGNSA. CDR3 length: 14 amino acids. The genes are TRBV7-2 and TRBJ1-6; tentatively, D is TRBD1 (6 bases). Sequenced material: peripheral blood. The TCR comes from a woman in her twenties or thirties with COVID-19, enrolled during active disease. The CDR3 region has the DNA TGTGCCAGCAGCCCAACAGGGAGCAATTCACCCCTCCACTTT. It translates to CASSPTGSNSPLHF.